These 10 T cell receptor beta chains were all obtained from the same sample, sequenced in a study of CD8+CD57+ T cells in acquired aplastic anemia. CD8+CD57+ cell expansion had been shown by flow cytometry in patients chosen for sequencing. Genomic DNA templated the TCR beta VDJ and CDR3 profiling. MiXCR was run by TCRdb on the reads, yielding one entry per CDR3 protein. The sample has over 150,000 distinct CDR3 sequences; about two thirds are singletons. What was sequenced was sorted CD4+, CD8+, or CD8+CD57+ T cells (not recorded which) from PBMCs. The receptors come from a human donor with aplastic anemia.

The chain combines TRBV6-4 with TRBJ2-7, with 7 bases identical to TRBD2. V shed 8 bases, J shed 7 bases, and the junction held 11 bases outside the gene matches. Per germline, CDR1 MRHNA and CDR2 SNTAGT. The CDR3 runs to 13 residues. CDR3 sequence reads: CASWTRGVREQYF. The CDR3 nucleotides are TGTGCCAGCTGGACTAGGGGCGTTCGGGAGCAGTACTTC.

This chain uses TRBV24-1 with TRBJ1-4; D is unclear. Trimming left V 7 bases short and J 8 bases short, with 13 bases between. The germline V gene encodes CDR1 KGHDR and CDR2 SFDVKD. The CDR3 runs 13 residues. The CDR3 here is CATRGSQEEKLFF. In DNA, the CDR3 is TGTGCCACCAGAGGCAGTCAGGAGGAAAAACTGTTTTTT.

The V call is TRBV5-8, the J call TRBJ2-5; D gene ambiguous. V shed 10 bases and J shed 2 bases, with 0 bases lying between them. This CDR3 region has 8 residues. From germline, CDR1 is SGHTS and CDR2 YDEGEE. CDR3 loop: CAQETQYF. CDR3 DNA: TGTGCCCAAGAGACCCAGTACTTC.

The chain links TRBV24-1 to TRBJ2-1; TRBD2 agrees at 7 bases. After removal of 5 bases from V and 8 bases from J, the junction contained 5 bases not matched to a gene. The germline gives CDR1 KGHDR, CDR2 SFDVKD. The CDR3 totals 13 residues. The DNA for the CDR3 is TGTGCCACCAGTGTAGATGCGGGGGATGAGCAGTTCTTC. Translated, it gives CATSVDAGDEQFF.

DNA of the CDR3: TGCGCCAGCAGTGAGTCACCACCAAATTCACCCCTCCACTTT. Translation: CASSESPPNSPLHF. The rearrangement joins TRBV10-2 to TRBJ1-6; D is ambiguous. V gave up 0 bases and J gave up 7 bases, with 7 bases separating them. From germline, CDR1 is WSHSY and CDR2 SAAADI. The CDR3 runs 14 residues.

V gene TRBV20-1 combines with J gene TRBJ2-1; D possibly uses TRBD1 or TRBD2 (6 bases each). V lost 4 bases and J lost 6, with 16 bases in between. This CDR3 spans 14 amino acids. Germline CDR1 reads DFQATT; CDR2 reads SNEGSKA (reference sequence). CDR3 nucleotide sequence: TGCAGTGCTACCAAGGGGGGAGAGGGCAATGAGCAGTTCTTC. Amino acid sequence: CSATKGGEGNEQFF.

The gene calls are TRBV7-8 and TRBJ1-6; maybe TRBD1 (5 bases). The CDR3 extends over 15 amino acids. The V and J ends lost 1 base and 10 bases respectively, with 14 bases between them. Germline CDR1 and CDR2: SGHVS and FQNEAQ. DNA for the CDR3: TGTGCCAGCAGCTTAGGGGCCAGGGTGGAGTCACCCCTCCACTTT. Translating it yields CASSLGARVESPLHF.

V gene TRBV5-5 combines with J gene TRBJ2-7; D may be TRBD1 (6 bases). There are 16 residues in the CDR3. The germline gives CDR1 SGHKS, CDR2 YYEKEE (reference sequence). Trimming left V 5 bases short and J 5 bases short, with 23 bases between. CDR3 region: CASSPGVAGATNEQYF. For the CDR3, the DNA is TGTGCCAGCAGTCCCGGAGTGGCAGGGGCTACCAACGAGCAGTACTTC.

This clonotype was seen a single time. The chain couples TRBV7-2 to TRBJ2-2; the match to TRBD2 covers 9 bases. V was pared by 5 bases and J by 5 bases, with 12 bases of the junction left unmatched. The CDR3 extends over 17 amino acids. Looked up from germline, CDR1 is SGHTA and CDR2 is FQGNSA. The CDR3 coding sequence is TGTGCCAGCAGCCTCCCTGGGGCGGGGGGGCATACCGGGGAGCTGTTTTTT. Its protein product is CASSLPGAGGHTGELFF.

This clonotype turned up a few times. The V gene is TRBV6-5, the J gene TRBJ2-7; 7 positions agree with TRBD1. J lost 1 base, V lost 2 bases, and 2 bases had no gene match. CDR3 length equals 14 residues. Germline V gives CDR1 MNHEY, CDR2 SVGAGI. The CDR3 DNA follows: TGTGCCAGCAGTTACACGACAGGGTCCTACGAGCAGTACTTC. Translating gives CASSYTTGSYEQYF.